This T cell receptor beta chain was recorded in a study of OX40 agonist ivuxolimab in advanced cancers. V was clipped by 0 bases and J by 0 bases; unmatched bases: 3. Germline CDR1 LNHNV, CDR2 YYDKDF (reference sequence). This CDR3 is built from 16 residues. The table came from immunoSEQ multiplex PCR; TCRdb's copy has only in-frame clones and leaves some out. The table records about 92,000 clones, roughly four fifths of them present only once. This TCR derives from an adult with an advanced solid tumor such as melanoma, head and neck, liver or kidney cancer. The sequencing used CD4+ or CD8+ T cells sorted from blood, collected in a trial of the OX40 agonist ivuxolimab. The J gene is TRBJ2-3, the V gene TRBV15; 7 nucleotides align to TRBD2. The CDR3 reads CATSRETAGSTDTQYF. In nucleotides, the CDR3 is TGTGCCACCAGCAGAGAAACAGCGGGAAGCACAGATACGCAGTATTTT.